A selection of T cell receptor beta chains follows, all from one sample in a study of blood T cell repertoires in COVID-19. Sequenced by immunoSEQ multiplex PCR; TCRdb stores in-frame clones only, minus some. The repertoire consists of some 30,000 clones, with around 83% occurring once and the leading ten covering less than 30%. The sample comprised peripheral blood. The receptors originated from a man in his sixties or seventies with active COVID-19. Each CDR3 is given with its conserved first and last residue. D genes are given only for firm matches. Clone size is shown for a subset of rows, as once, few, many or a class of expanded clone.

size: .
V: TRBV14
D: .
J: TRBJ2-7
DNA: TGTGCCAGCAGCCAAGTTAACCTAGCGCGATACGAGCAGTACTTC
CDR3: CASSQVNLARYEQYF

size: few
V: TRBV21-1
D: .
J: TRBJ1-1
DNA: TGTGCCAGCAGCGCAAAACCCGGGACAGGGGGAGGGACTGAAGCTTTCTTT
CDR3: CASSAKPGTGGGTEAFF

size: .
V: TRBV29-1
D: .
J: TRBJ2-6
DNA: TGCAGCGTTGATGGGCAGGGGCCGCGCAACGTCCTGACTTTC
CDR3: CSVDGQGPRNVLTF

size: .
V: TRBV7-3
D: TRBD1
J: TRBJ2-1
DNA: TGTGCCAGCAGCTCTCCGGGACAGGGGGCAATCGATGAGCAGTTCTTC
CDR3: CASSSPGQGAIDEQFF

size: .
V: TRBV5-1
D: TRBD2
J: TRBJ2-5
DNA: TGCGCCAGCAGCTTGGCCCGCGGGAGAGGGGTTCAAGAGACCCAGTACTTC
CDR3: CASSLARGRGVQETQYF

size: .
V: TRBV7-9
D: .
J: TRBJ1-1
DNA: TGTGCCAGCAGCTTAGCGGTGGGCGGGAGGACTGAAGCTTTCTTT
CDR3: CASSLAVGGRTEAFF

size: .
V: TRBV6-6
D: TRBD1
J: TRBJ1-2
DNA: TGTGCCAGCAGCCTACAGGGGAACGTAGGCTATGGCTACACCTTC
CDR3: CASSLQGNVGYGYTF

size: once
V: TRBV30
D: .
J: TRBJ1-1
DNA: TGTGCCTGGAGTCTCGAAACCAGGACTACTGAAGCTTTCTTT
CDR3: CAWSLETRTTEAFF

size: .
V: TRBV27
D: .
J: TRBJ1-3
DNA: TGTGCCAGCAGTCGCGGGTCCTCTGGAAACACCATATATTTT
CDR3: CASSRGSSGNTIYF

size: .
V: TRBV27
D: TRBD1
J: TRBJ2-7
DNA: TGTGCCAGCAGTCCACGGACAGGGTTCTACGAGCAGTACTTC
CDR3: CASSPRTGFYEQYF

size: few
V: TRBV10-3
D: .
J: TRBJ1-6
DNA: TGTGCCATCAGTGAACAGGGAAGTAATTCACCCCTCCACTTT
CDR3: CAISEQGSNSPLHF

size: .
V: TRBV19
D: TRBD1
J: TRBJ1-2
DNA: TGTGCCAGTAGTATCCGGGACAGGGGGCTTCGGGGCTACACCTTC
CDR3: CASSIRDRGLRGYTF

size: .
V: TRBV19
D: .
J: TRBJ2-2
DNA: TGTGCCAGTAGTATCCGTGGCAGCACCGGGGAGCTGTTTTTT
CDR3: CASSIRGSTGELFF

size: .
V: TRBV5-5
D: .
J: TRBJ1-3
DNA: TGTGCCAGCAGCTTGGAAGAGGTATCTGGAAACACCATATATTTT
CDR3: CASSLEEVSGNTIYF

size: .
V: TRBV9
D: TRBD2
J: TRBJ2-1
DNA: TGTGCCAGCAGCGACCCCGGGACTAGCGGCTACAATGAGCAGTTCTTC
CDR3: CASSDPGTSGYNEQFF

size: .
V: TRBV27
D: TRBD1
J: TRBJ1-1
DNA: TGTGCCAGCAGTCCCAAGACAGGGTTGAACACTGAAGCTTTCTTT
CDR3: CASSPKTGLNTEAFF

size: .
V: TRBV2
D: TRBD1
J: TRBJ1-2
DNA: TGTGCCAGAAGGACAGGAAAAGCTAACTATGGCTACACCTTC
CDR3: CARRTGKANYGYTF

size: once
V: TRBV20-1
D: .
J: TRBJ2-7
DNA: TGCAGTGCGGGACTCACGGGGGAGCAGTACTTC
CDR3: CSAGLTGEQYF

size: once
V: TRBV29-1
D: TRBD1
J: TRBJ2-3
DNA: TGCAGCGTAGGACAGGGGGCGGGTGGCACAGATACGCAGTATTTT
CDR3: CSVGQGAGGTDTQYF

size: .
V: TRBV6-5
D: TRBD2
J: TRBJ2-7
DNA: TGTGCCAGCGGACTAGCTAGGGAGCAGTACTTC
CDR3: CASGLAREQYF

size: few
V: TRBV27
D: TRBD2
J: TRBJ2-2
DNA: TGTGCCAGCAGTTTCCCCTCTAGCGGGGGAGGCACCGGGGAGCTGTTTTTT
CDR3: CASSFPSSGGGTGELFF

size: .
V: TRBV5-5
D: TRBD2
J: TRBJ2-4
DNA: TGTGCCAGCAGCTTCGGGAGGGGAAACATTCAGTACTTC
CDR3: CASSFGRGNIQYF

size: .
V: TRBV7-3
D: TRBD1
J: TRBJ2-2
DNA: TGTGCCAGCAGCTTAATGGGGTCAGGGGGCACCGGGGAGCTGTTTTTT
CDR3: CASSLMGSGGTGELFF

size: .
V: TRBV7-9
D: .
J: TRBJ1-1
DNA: TGTGCCAGCAGCTTAGAGGGGGTGAACACTGAAGCTTTCTTT
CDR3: CASSLEGVNTEAFF

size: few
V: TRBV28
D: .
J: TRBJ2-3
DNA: TGTGCCAGCAGTTTAGAGGGGGGACTAAGCACAGATACGCAGTATTTT
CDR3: CASSLEGGLSTDTQYF

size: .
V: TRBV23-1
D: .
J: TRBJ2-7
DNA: TGCGCCAGCGCAACGATGAACTCTCAGGGTCCGCGACCCCACGAGCAGTACTTC
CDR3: CASATMNSQGPRPHEQYF

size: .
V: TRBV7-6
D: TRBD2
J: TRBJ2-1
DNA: TGTGCCAGCAGCAATCCTAGCGGGAGGGCCTCCCACAATGAGCAGTTCTTC
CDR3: CASSNPSGRASHNEQFF

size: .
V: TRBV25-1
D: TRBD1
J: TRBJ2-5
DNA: TGTGCCAGCAGTGCTGGGACAGGGGCGGCCCACCCCGGGGAGACCCAGTACTTC
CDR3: CASSAGTGAAHPGETQYF

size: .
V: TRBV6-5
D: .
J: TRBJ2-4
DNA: TGTGCCAGCAGTTCATATACAGGAGTAGCCAAAAACATTCAGTACTTC
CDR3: CASSSYTGVAKNIQYF

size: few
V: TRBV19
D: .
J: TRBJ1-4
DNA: TGTGCCAAGTATCGGGAAAAACTGTTTTTT
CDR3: CAKYREKLFF

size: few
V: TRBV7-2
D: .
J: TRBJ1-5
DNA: TGTGCCAGCAGCCCGCAGGGGATCGGCAATCAGCCCCAGCATTTT
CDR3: CASSPQGIGNQPQHF

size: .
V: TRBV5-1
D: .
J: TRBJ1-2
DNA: TGCGCCAGCAGCACGGGGGGCGGAGGCTATGGCTACACCTTC
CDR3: CASSTGGGGYGYTF

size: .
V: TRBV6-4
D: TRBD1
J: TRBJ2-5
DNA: TGTGCCAGCAGCCGGGACAGTTCGCTCGAGACCCAGTACTTC
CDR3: CASSRDSSLETQYF

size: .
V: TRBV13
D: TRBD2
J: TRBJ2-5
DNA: TGTGCCAGCAGCTTAACTAGCGGGAGGCCCATCCAAGAGACCCAGTACTTC
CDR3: CASSLTSGRPIQETQYF

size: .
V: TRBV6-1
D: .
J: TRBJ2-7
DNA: TGTGCCAGCAGTGAATGGTCAGAAACCTACGAGCAGTACTTC
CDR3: CASSEWSETYEQYF

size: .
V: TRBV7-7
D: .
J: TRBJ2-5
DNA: TGTGCTAGCAGCTTAGGGACCGGAGGGGAGACCCAGTACTTC
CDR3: CASSLGTGGETQYF

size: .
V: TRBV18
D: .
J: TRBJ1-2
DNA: TGTGCCAGCTCACCGGACAGTCCTAACTATGGCTACACCTTC
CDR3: CASSPDSPNYGYTF

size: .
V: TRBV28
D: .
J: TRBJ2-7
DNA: TGTGCCAGCAGTGTACTCGCCGGGGGTCTCGGGCAGTACTTC
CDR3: CASSVLAGGLGQYF

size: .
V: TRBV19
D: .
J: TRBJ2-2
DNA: TGTGCCAGTAGTACCCAAGGGGTGATCACCGGGGAGCTGTTTTTT
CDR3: CASSTQGVITGELFF

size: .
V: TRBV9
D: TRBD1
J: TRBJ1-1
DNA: TGTGCCAGCAGCGCTGCGGGACAGCCCTTTAACACTGAAGCTTTCTTT
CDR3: CASSAAGQPFNTEAFF

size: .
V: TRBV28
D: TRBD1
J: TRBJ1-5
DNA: TGTGCCAGCACCGGGGACAGGACTCAGCCCCAGCATTTT
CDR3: CASTGDRTQPQHF

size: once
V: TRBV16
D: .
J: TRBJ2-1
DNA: TGTGCCAGCAGCCAATCGAGGCCTAATGAGCAGTTCTTC
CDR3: CASSQSRPNEQFF

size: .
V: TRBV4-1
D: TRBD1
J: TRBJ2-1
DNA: TGCGCCAGCAGCAAAAGGGACAGAGATTATGAGCAGTTCTTC
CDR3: CASSKRDRDYEQFF

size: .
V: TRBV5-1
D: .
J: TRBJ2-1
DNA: TGCGCCAGCTCCCAGGAAAGCTCCTACAATGAGCAGTTCTTC
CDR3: CASSQESSYNEQFF

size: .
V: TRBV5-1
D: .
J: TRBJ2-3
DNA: TGCGCCAGCAGCTGGACCGGGACTCAACTCACAGATACGCAGTATTTT
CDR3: CASSWTGTQLTDTQYF

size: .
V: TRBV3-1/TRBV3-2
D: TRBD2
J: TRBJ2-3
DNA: TGTGCCAGCAGCCAAGACCGGTTCGGCGGGGGGAGGGCAGATACGCAGTATTTT
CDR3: CASSQDRFGGGRADTQYF

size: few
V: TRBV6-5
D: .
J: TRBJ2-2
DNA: TGTGCCAGCAGAGCCTACGGGGACACCGGGGAGCTGTTTTTT
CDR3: CASRAYGDTGELFF

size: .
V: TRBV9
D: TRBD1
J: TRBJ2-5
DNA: TGTGCCAGCAGCGTAGTGCCCGGGACAGACGGGACCCAGTACTTC
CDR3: CASSVVPGTDGTQYF

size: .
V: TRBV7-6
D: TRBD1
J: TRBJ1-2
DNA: TGTGCCAGCAGCTTAGAGCCAGGGGGCAGGAATGGCTACACCTTC
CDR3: CASSLEPGGRNGYTF

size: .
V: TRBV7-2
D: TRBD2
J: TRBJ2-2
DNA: TGTGCCAGCAGCTCAACTAGCGGCGCGAACACCGGGGAGCTGTTTTTT
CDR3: CASSSTSGANTGELFF

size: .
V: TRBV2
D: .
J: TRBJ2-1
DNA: TGTGCCAGCAGTTTACAGGGCGGTGAGCAGTTCTTC
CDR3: CASSLQGGEQFF

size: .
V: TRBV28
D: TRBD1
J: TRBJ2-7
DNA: TGTGCCAGCAGTTTACTAGGGGACAGGGTGAGCGAGCAGTACTTC
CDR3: CASSLLGDRVSEQYF

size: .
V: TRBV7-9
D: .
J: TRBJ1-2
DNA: TGTGCCAGCAGCACCGGCGGGGACGAGCTTAACTATGGCTACACCTTC
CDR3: CASSTGGDELNYGYTF